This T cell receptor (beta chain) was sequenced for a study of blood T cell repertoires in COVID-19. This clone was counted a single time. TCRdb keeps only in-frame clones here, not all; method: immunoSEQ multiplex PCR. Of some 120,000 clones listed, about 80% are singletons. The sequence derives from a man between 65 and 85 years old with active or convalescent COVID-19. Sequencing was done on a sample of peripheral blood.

This chain's CDR3 is CASSYGHAYEQYF. CDR3 nucleotides: TGTGCCAGCAGTTACGGGCACGCGTACGAGCAGTACTTC. This chain connects TRBV6-2 or TRBV6-3 to TRBJ2-7; D is undetermined. Germline V gives CDR1 MNHEY, CDR2 SVGEGT. The V end lost 2 bases, the J end lost 4 bases, and 9 bases lay between the germline ends. The CDR3 totals 13 residues.